This T cell receptor (beta chain) was documented in a study of blood T cell repertoires in COVID-19. Study summary: Collection of acute and convalescent COVID-19 samples took place in the United States, Italy and Spain. The analysed material was cDNA or gDNA that came from T cells, B-cell-depleted T cells, or PBMCs.

Measured with immunoSEQ multiplex PCR; TCRdb has only the in-frame clones, and not every one. This table holds over 150,000 clones, around nine tenths found once. The germline gives CDR1 KGHSH, CDR2 LQKENI. The CDR3 sequence is 14 residues long. Deletions cut 3 bases from V and 1 base from J, with 9 bases between. This receptor was identified in a young woman who had recovered from COVID-19. The sequencing input was peripheral blood. V is TRBV18 and J is TRBJ2-5, with a weak D call TRBD2 (5 bases). This chain's CDR3 is CASSPGLFQETQYF. In DNA, the CDR3 is TGTGCCAGCTCACCCGGACTTTTCCAAGAGACCCAGTACTTC.